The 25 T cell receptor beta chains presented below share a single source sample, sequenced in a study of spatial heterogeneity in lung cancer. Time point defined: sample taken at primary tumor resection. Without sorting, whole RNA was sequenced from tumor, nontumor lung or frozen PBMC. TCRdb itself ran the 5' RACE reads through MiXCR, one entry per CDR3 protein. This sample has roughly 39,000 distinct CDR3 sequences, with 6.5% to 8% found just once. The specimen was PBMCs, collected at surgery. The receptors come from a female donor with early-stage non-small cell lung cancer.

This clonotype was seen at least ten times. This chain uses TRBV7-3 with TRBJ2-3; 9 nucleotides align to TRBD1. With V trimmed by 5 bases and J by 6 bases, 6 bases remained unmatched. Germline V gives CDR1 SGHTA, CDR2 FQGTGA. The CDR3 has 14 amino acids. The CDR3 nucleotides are TGTGCCAGCAGCCTCGGACAGGGGCAGGATACGCAGTATTTT. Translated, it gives CASSLGQGQDTQYF.

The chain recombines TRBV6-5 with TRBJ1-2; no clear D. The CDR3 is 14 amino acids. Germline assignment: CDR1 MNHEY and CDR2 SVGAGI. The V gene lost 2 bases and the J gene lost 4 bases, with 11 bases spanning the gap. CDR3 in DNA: TGTGCCAGCAGTTACCGCCCAAAAGGCTATGGCTACACCTTC. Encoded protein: CASSYRPKGYGYTF.

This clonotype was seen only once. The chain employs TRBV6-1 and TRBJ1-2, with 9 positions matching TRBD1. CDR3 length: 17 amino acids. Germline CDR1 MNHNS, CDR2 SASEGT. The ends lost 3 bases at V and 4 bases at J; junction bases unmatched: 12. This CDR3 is CASSDTDRGRYGYGYTF. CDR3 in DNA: TGTGCCAGCAGTGATACGGACAGGGGCCGCTATGGCTATGGCTACACCTTC.

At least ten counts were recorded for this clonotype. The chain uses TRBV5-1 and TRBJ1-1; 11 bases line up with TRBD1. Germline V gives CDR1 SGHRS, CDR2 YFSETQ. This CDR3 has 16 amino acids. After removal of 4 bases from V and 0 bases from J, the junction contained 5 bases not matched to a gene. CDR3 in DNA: TGCGCCAGCAGCCCCGGACAGGGGGCTATGAACACTGAAGCTTTCTTT. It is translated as CASSPGQGAMNTEAFF.

The DNA of the CDR3 is TGTGCCAGCCGGACAGGGGGGAAGACCCAGTACTTC. Residues: CASRTGGKTQYF. The genes are TRBV28 and TRBJ2-5; TRBD1 matches at 10 bases. Germline V gene sequence: CDR1 MDHEN, CDR2 SYDVKM. V dropped 8 bases and J dropped 6; count of bases not matched to a gene: 3. CDR3 length: 12 residues.

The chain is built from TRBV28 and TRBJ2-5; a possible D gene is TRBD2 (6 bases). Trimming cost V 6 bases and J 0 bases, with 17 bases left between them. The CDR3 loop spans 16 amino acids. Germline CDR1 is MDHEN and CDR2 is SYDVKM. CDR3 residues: CASSSPGRGYQETQYF. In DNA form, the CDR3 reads TGTGCCAGCAGCTCTCCAGGTCGGGGGTACCAAGAGACCCAGTACTTC.

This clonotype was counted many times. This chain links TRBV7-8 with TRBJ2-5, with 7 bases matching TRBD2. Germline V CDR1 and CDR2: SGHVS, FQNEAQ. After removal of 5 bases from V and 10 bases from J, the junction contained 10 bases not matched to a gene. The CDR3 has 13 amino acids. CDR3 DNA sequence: TGTGCCAGCAGCGGATCCCATCGGGAGGTCCAGTACTTC. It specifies CASSGSHREVQYF. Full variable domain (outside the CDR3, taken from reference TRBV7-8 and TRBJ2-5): GAGVSQSPRYKVAKRGQDVALRCDPISGHVSLFWYQQALGQGPEFLTYFQNEAQLDKSGLPSDRFFAERPEGSVSTLKIQRTQQEDSAVYLCASSGSHREVQYFGPGTRLLVL.

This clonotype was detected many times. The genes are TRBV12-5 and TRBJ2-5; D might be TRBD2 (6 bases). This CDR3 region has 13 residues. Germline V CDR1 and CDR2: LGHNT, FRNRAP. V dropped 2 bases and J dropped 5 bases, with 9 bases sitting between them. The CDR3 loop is CASGLSGEETQYF. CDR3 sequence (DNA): TGTGCTAGTGGTTTGTCGGGGGAGGAGACCCAGTACTTC.

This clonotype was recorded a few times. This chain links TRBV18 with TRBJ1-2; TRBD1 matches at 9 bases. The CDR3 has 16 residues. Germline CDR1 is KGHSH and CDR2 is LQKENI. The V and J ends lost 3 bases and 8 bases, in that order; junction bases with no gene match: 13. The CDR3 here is CASSPTRDREYGGYTF. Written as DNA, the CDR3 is TGTGCCAGCTCACCTACCCGGGACAGGGAGTATGGCGGCTACACCTTC.

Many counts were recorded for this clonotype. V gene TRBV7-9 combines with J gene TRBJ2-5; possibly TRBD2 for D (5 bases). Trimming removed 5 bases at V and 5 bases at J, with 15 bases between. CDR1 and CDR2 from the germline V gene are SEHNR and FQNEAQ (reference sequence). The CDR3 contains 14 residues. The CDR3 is CASSERTLPETQYF. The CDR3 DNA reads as TGTGCCAGCAGCGAACGGACTTTACCCGAGACCCAGTACTTC.

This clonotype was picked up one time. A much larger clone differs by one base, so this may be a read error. CDR3 protein: CATSLQGASEKLFF. The CDR3 DNA follows: TGTGCCACCAGCCTACAGGGGGCGAGTGAAAAACTGTTTTTT. This chain connects TRBV12-3 or TRBV12-4 to TRBJ1-4; 9 nucleotides agree with TRBD1. With 10 bases clipped from V and 7 bases from J, the junction kept 10 bases outside the gene matches. The CDR3 totals 14 residues.

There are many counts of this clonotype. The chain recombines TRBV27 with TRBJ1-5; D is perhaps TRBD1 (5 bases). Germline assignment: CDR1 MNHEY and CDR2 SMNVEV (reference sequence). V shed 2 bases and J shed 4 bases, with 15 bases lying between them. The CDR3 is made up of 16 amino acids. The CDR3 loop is CASSLQGWSENQPQHF. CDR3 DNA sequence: TGTGCCAGCAGTTTACAGGGTTGGTCGGAAAATCAGCCCCAGCATTTT.

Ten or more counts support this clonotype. In DNA, the CDR3 is TGCGCCAGCAGCCAAGAATTGGTGAGGGGCTATAATTCACCCCTCCACTTT. Translated, it gives CASSQELVRGYNSPLHF. The chain is built from TRBV4-3 and TRBJ1-6; maybe TRBD1 (5 bases). The V end was cut by 0 bases, the J end by 3 bases, with 12 bases between. The CDR3 contains 17 residues. Germline CDR1 and CDR2: LGHNA and YSLEER.

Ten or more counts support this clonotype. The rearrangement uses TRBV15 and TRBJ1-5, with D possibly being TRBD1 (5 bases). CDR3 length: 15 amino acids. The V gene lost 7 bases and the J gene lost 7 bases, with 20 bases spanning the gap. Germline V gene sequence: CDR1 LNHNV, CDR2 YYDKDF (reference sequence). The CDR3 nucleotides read TGTGCCACCAACCATGGGGTCCAGGGCGGCCAGCCCCAGCATTTT. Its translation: CATNHGVQGGQPQHF.

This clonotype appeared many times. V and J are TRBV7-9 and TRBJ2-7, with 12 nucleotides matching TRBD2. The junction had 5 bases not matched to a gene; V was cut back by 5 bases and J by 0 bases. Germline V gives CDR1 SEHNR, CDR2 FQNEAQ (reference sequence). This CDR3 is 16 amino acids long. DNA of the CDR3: TGTGCCAGCAGCCCCGGACTAGCGGGGTACTCCTACGAGCAGTACTTC. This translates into CASSPGLAGYSYEQYF.

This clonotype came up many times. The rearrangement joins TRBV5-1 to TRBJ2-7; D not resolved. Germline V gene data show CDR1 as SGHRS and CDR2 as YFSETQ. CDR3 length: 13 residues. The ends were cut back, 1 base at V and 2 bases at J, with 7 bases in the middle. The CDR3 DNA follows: TGCGCCAGCAGCTTGCAGGTCCCCTACGAGCAGTACTTC. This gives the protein CASSLQVPYEQYF.

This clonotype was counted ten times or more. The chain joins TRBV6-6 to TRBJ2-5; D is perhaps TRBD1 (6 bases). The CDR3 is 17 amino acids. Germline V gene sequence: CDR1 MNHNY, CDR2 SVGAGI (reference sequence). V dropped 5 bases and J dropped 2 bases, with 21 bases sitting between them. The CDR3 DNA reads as TGTGCCAGCAGTCAAAGGGTAACAGGGTTGGCGCAAGAGACCCAGTACTTC. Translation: CASSQRVTGLAQETQYF.

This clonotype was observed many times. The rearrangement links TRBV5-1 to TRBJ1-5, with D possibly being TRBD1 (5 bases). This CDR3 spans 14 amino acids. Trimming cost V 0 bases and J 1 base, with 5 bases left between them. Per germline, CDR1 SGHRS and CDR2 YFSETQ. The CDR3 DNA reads TGCGCCAGCAGCTTGGAGGGGAGCAATCAGCCCCAGCATTTT. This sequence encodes CASSLEGSNQPQHF.

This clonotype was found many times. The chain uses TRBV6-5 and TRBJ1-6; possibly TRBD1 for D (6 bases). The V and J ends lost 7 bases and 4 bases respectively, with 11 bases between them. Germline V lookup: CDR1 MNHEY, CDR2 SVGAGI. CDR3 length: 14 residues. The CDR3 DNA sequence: TGTGCCAGCACCCGGACAGTTTATAATTCACCCCTCCACTTT. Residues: CASTRTVYNSPLHF.

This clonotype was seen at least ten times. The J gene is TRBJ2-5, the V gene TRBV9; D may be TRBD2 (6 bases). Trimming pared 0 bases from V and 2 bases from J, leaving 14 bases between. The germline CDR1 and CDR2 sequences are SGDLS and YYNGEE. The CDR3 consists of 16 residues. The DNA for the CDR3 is TGTGCCAGCAGCGTAGAAAGCGGGTTTGATCAAGAGACCCAGTACTTC. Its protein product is CASSVESGFDQETQYF.

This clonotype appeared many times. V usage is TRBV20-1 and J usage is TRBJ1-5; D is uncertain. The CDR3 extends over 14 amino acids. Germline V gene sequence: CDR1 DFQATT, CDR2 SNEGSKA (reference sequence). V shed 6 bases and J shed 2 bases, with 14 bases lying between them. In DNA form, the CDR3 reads TGCAGTGCCGAGAAGGGTTCGGGCAATCAGCCCCAGCATTTT. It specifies CSAEKGSGNQPQHF.

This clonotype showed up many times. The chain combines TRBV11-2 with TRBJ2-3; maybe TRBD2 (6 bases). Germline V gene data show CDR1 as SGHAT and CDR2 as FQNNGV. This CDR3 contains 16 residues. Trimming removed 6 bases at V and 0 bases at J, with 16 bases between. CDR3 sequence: CASSPTHGTSTDTQYF. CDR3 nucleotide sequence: TGTGCCAGCAGTCCTACCCACGGGACTAGCACAGATACGCAGTATTTT.

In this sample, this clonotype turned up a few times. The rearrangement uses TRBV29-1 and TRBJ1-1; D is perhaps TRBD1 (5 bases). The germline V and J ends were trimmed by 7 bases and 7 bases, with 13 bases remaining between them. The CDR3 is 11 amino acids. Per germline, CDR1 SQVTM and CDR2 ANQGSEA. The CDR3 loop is CSATRQSEAFF. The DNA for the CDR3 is TGCAGCGCCACCCGACAGAGTGAAGCTTTCTTT.

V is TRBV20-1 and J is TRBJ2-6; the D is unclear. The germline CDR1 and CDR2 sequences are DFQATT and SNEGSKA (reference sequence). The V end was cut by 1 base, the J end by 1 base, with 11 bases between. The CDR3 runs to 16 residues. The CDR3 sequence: CSARVPRGSGANVLTF. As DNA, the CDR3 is TGCAGTGCTAGAGTTCCCCGAGGATCTGGGGCCAACGTCCTGACTTTC.

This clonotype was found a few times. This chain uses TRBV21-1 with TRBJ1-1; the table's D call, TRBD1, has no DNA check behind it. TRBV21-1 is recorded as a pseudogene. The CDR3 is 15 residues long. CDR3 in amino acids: CASSKVWGVNTEAFF. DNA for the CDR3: TGTGCCAGCAGCAAAGTTTGGGGGGTTAACACTGAAGCTTTCTTT.